The present T cell receptor (beta chain) was sequenced within a study of blood T cell repertoires in COVID-19. The protocol was immunoSEQ multiplex PCR, while the TCRdb copy is restricted to in-frame clones and leaves out a portion. The table lists about 280,000 clones, 90% of them singletons, with about 1.7% in the top ten. CDR1 and CDR2 (germline): MNHNY, SVGAGI (reference sequence). Trimming removed 6 bases from V and 3 bases from J, with 15 bases in between. The CDR3 covers 14 residues. Sequences were obtained from PBMCs or T cells enriched from blood (not recorded which). The TCR comes from a woman aged 18-29 years with acute COVID-19. The rearrangement joins TRBV6-6 to TRBJ2-7; no clear D. CDR3 nucleotide sequence: TGTGCCAGCAGAAAGGCTGCCAACAGCTACGAGCAGTACTTC. Protein: CASRKAANSYEQYF.